These 5 T cell receptor beta chains were sequenced from one sample in a study of blood T cell repertoires in COVID-19 (dated by TCRdb to 2019 to 2021). Receptor libraries were prepared by the immunoSEQ multiplex PCR assay. This is the immuneACCESS table as TCRdb keeps it, with only in-frame sequences that have V and J called. A part of the clones is gone; compared with another copy, unresolved V genes explain less than half, and the rest is unexplained. In all, the sample holds approximately 280,000 clones, and 70% to 90% of those were seen once. Roughly 6.3% of the sample is in the top ten clones. The sequencing input was PBMCs or T cells enriched from blood (not recorded which). These TCRs come from a woman in her thirties or forties who had recovered from COVID-19.

The chain couples TRBV12-3 or TRBV12-4 to TRBJ2-3; TRBD2 is a possible D gene (5 bases). V lost 6 bases and J lost 7, with 11 bases in between. The CDR3 has 12 residues. The CDR3 is CASREDGNTQYF. The CDR3, as DNA: TGTGCCAGCAGGGAGGACGGGAATACGCAGTATTTT.

This chain links TRBV6-2 or TRBV6-3 with TRBJ2-1; 10 nucleotides align to TRBD1. CDR1 and CDR2 from the germline V gene are MNHEY and SVGEGT. The CDR3 extends over 16 amino acids. V shed 5 bases, J shed 0 bases, and the junction held 4 bases outside the gene matches. The CDR3 DNA sequence: TGTGCCAGCAGTCCCGGACAGGGGGGCTCCTACAATGAGCAGTTCTTC. Its translation is CASSPGQGGSYNEQFF.

CDR3 sequence: CAWSGSRDWETQYF. The DNA of the CDR3 is TGTGCCTGGAGTGGTTCCCGGGACTGGGAGACCCAGTACTTC. J is TRBJ2-5 and V is TRBV30; maybe TRBD2 (6 bases). This CDR3 has 14 residues. Trimming shortened V by 1 base and J by 5 bases, and 14 bases separated the two germline ends. CDR1 is GTSNPN, CDR2 SVGIG, per germline (reference sequence).

The J gene is TRBJ1-5, the V gene TRBV19, with TRBD1 matching 8 bases. The J segment lost 6 bases and the V segment lost 6 bases, leaving 7 bases of the junction unmatched. The CDR3 totals 14 residues. The germline V gene has CDR1 LNHDA and CDR2 SQIVND (reference sequence). For the CDR3, the DNA is TGTGCCAGTAGGGCAGGGGGCTTTATTCAGCCCCAGCATTTT. Amino acid sequence: CASRAGGFIQPQHF. The whole variable domain, remainder taken from reference TRBV19 and TRBJ1-5, is DGGITQSPKYLFRKEGQNVTLSCEQNLNHDAMYWYRQDPGQGLRLIYYSQIVNDFQKGDIAEGYSVSREKKESFPLTVTSAQKNPTAFYLCASRAGGFIQPQHFGDGTRLSIL.

The chain recombines TRBV19 with TRBJ1-2; weak D call: TRBD1 (5 bases). Germline V CDR1 and CDR2: LNHDA, SQIVND (reference sequence). V lost 5 bases, J lost 7 bases, and 17 bases lay in between. There are 14 residues in the CDR3. CDR3 sequence reads: CASSRGPPGGGYTF. The CDR3 DNA follows: TGTGCCAGTAGTCGGGGACCGCCCGGGGGTGGCTACACCTTC.